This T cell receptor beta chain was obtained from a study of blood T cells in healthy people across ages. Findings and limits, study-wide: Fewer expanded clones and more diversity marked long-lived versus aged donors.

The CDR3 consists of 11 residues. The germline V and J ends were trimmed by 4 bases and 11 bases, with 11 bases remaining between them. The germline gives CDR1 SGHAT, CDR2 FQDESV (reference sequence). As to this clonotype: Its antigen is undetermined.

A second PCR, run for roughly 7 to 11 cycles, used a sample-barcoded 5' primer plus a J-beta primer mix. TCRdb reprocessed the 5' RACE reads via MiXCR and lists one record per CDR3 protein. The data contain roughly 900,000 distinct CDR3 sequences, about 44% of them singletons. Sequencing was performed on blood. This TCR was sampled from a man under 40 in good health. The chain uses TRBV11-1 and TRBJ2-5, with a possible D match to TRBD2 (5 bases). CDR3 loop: CASSSYGEQYF. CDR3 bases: TGTGCCAGCAGCTCGTATGGGGAGCAGTACTTC.